Each of the 10 T cell receptor beta chains below was sequenced from the same sample in a study of blood T cells in healthy people across ages. Then a second PCR, running about 7 to 11 cycles, was carried out with a sample-barcoded 5' primer and a J-beta primer mix. TCRdb analysed the 5' RACE reads with MiXCR anew, one entry per CDR3 protein. The sample consists of roughly 2 million distinct CDR3 sequences, approximately 50% of them appearing once. Sequenced input: blood. All receptors come from a woman between 40 and 55 years old in good health.

The chain has TRBV14 and TRBJ1-1; no clear D. Per germline, CDR1 SGHDN and CDR2 FVKESK. Between the trimmed V and J ends, which lost 0 bases and 0 bases, there was a span of 11 bases. CDR3 length: 16 amino acids. The CDR3 DNA reads TGTGCCAGCAGCCAAGATAAGGCCCAGATGAACACTGAAGCTTTCTTT. Translating it yields CASSQDKAQMNTEAFF.

The chain has TRBV7-9 and TRBJ2-5; 11 nucleotides agree with TRBD1. The CDR3 extends over 15 amino acids. V lost 6 bases and J lost 11; bases outside the gene matches: 14. The germline V gene has CDR1 SEHNR and CDR2 FQNEAQ (reference sequence). This CDR3 is CASSFSDRGLQVQYF. The CDR3 DNA reads TGTGCCAGCAGTTTTTCGGACAGGGGGCTACAAGTGCAGTACTTC.

V usage is TRBV7-2 and J usage is TRBJ2-7, with D perhaps matching TRBD2 (6 bases). V was pared by 2 bases and J by 5 bases, with 16 bases between. Germline V gives CDR1 SGHTA, CDR2 FQGNSA. This CDR3 region has 15 residues. The DNA for the CDR3 is TGTGCCAGCAGCTTATCGGGAGTCAGCGCCCACGAGCAGTACTTC. Its translation is CASSLSGVSAHEQYF.

This clonotype turned up a few times. The chain is built from TRBV15 and TRBJ1-5; a weak D match, TRBD1 (6 bases). CDR3 length: 17 amino acids. Germline CDR1 is LNHNV and CDR2 is YYDKDF (reference sequence). V lost 1 base and J lost 5, with 18 bases in between. The CDR3: CATSRVLQGRLHQPQHF. The CDR3 DNA reads TGTGCCACCAGCAGAGTTCTGCAGGGGAGGCTACATCAGCCCCAGCATTTT.

The chain is built from TRBV10-3 and TRBJ2-1; TRBD1 matches 7 bases. Trimming took 6 bases from V and 5 from J; bases not matched to a gene: 7. The CDR3 extends over 14 amino acids. From germline, CDR1 is ENHRY and CDR2 SYGVKD. The CDR3 DNA reads TGTGCCATCAGCCTATGGGGGACAGACAATGAGCAGTTCTTC. Protein sequence: CAISLWGTDNEQFF.

This chain links TRBV18 with TRBJ2-7, with 9 bases aligning to TRBD1. The CDR3 spans 14 residues. V lost 8 bases and J lost 7; bases outside the gene matches: 12. Germline V gene lookup returns CDR1 KGHSH and CDR2 LQKENI. CDR3 loop: CASTQTGQGNEQYF. As DNA, the CDR3 is TGTGCCAGCACACAGACGGGACAGGGCAATGAGCAGTACTTC.

The sample holds a few counts of this clonotype. This chain connects TRBV14 to TRBJ2-3; D ambiguous. Trimming removed 1 base at V and 9 bases at J, with 8 bases between. This CDR3 is built from 12 residues. The V gene's germline CDR1 is SGHDN and CDR2 FVKESK. This chain's CDR3 is CASSQGPPTQYF. The CDR3 DNA reads as TGTGCCAGCAGCCAAGGGCCCCCCACGCAGTATTTT.

The rearrangement links TRBV7-2 to TRBJ1-2, with a weak D call TRBD1 (5 bases). Looked up from germline, CDR1 is SGHTA and CDR2 is FQGNSA. The CDR3 has 16 residues. The ends were cut back, 2 bases at V and 4 bases at J, with 17 bases in the middle. The CDR3 reads CASSLPKTVLLYGYTF. CDR3 nucleotides: TGTGCCAGCAGCTTACCGAAGACAGTGCTGCTCTATGGCTACACCTTC.

Remarks on this clonotype: Sequence at one end of the junction differs from germline and may be a read error. The rearrangement links TRBV6-5 to TRBJ2-1; D is possibly TRBD1 or TRBD2 (7 bases each). The CDR3 is 17 amino acids. CDR1 and CDR2 from the germline V gene are MNHEY and SVGAGI. The CDR3 nucleotides read TGTGCCAGCAGTTACGGGGGGGCCGGGACAGCCTACAACGAGCAGTTCTTC. This translates into CASSYGGAGTAYNEQFF.

The CDR3 region has the DNA TGCGCCAGCAGCCAAGAAGCACTAGCGGGGGGTCCGAGCTCCTACAATGAGCAGTTCTTC. This translates into CASSQEALAGGPSSYNEQFF. The rearrangement links TRBV4-1 to TRBJ2-1; 12 positions match TRBD2. Germline lookup yields CDR1 MGHRA and CDR2 YSYEKL. This CDR3 has 20 residues. V shed 0 bases, J shed 0 bases, and the junction held 9 bases outside the gene matches.